This T cell receptor beta chain is drawn from a study of T cell responses to AZD1222 COVID-19 vaccine. Study-level results: Targeting of unmutated variant regions was reportedly seen in nearly half of spike-specific TCRs. Females outnumbered males among donors, who were mostly white British; clonal diversity was possibly underestimated.

Clones were read by immunoSEQ multiplex PCR, and TCRdb kept only the in-frame ones, dropping some. The sample lists about 140,000 clones; around 90% were seen once. This clone was counted once. What it recognizes is unknown. The CDR3 contains 14 residues. With 4 bases clipped from V and 6 bases from J, the junction kept 1 base outside the gene matches. Per germline, CDR1 SEHNR and CDR2 FQNEAQ (reference sequence). The sample consisted of peripheral blood, taken on day 0 of AZD1222 vaccination. The chain combines TRBV7-9 with TRBJ1-4, with 11 nucleotides matching TRBD1. The TCR comes from an adult in good health. The DNA for the CDR3 is TGTGCCAGCAGCTCGGGACAGGGGGATGAAAAACTGTTTTTT. Its protein product is CASSSGQGDEKLFF.